This T cell receptor (beta chain) is from a study of early T cells in non-severe SARS-CoV-2 infection. Points from the study as a whole: VDJdb matching skewed toward anti-spike CD8 responses, missing private and CD4 specificities.

Individual cDNA molecules were tagged with unique molecular identifiers, the study reported. TCRdb processed the 5' RACE reads anew with MiXCR; each CDR3 protein has one entry. The sample holds about 44,000 distinct CDR3 sequences, 20% to 25% seen once. As regards this clonotype: Antigen unknown.

The CDR3 contains 15 residues. V lost 8 bases and J lost 5; bases outside the gene matches: 9. Per germline, CDR1 MNHEY and CDR2 SMNVEV (reference sequence). The specimen was whole blood, collected at baseline. The clonotype was recovered from an adult who was a healthcare worker with PCR-confirmed SARS-CoV-2 infection or an uninfected control (not recorded which). The rearrangement joins TRBV27 to TRBJ2-1; 10 bases are a match to TRBD2. CDR3 in amino acids: CASSQAGLADNEQFF. As DNA, the CDR3 is TGTGCCAGCTCCCAAGCCGGACTAGCGGACAATGAGCAGTTCTTC.